This T cell receptor beta chain was observed in a study of identical twins. Trimming took 0 bases from V and 5 from J, leaving 8 bases between them. The CDR3 contains 13 residues. Germline V CDR1 and CDR2: SGHRS, YFSETQ. TCRdb fed the 5' RACE reads into MiXCR, producing one record per CDR3 protein. The table records about 890,000 distinct CDR3 sequences, over 9% of them present only once. Study findings and constraints: Invariant MAIT and iNKT cells may have partly biased zero-insertion analyses.

This clonotype was observed many times. Its antigen is unknown. The same specimen was also included in a second study, on yellow fever vaccine responses in identical twins.

The sequence was collected from a woman younger than 35 in good health. The specimen sequenced was PBMCs. The chain carries TRBV5-1 and TRBJ2-5; possibly TRBD2 for D (5 bases). The DNA of the CDR3 is TGCGCCAGCAGCTTGGGTCCGGGGGAGACCCAGTACTTC. Residues: CASSLGPGETQYF. The variable domain in full, with the rest retrieved from reference TRBV5-1 and TRBJ2-5, is KAGVTQTPRYLIKTRGQQVTLSCSPISGHRSVSWYQQTPGQGLQFLFEYFSETQRNKGNFPGRFSGRQFSNSRSEMNVSTLELGDSALYLCASSLGPGETQYFGPGTRLLVL.